This TCR beta chain stems from a study of identical twins. Findings and caveats of the study: Insertions ran lower in abundant cord blood beta clonotypes, though not in memory repertoires. Models underestimated out-of-frame TCR alpha sharing in monozygotic twins.

From germline, CDR1 is SGHNT and CDR2 YENEEA. CDR3 size: 15 residues. V gave up 4 bases and J gave up 0 bases, with 9 bases separating them. This clonotype was observed a few times. Its antigen remains unknown. It was template switching that added a universal primer site, and there were unique molecular identifiers on the cDNA. TCRdb recomputed calls from the 5' RACE reads with MiXCR, one row per CDR3 protein. The top ten clones hold around 8.6% of a sample with roughly 350,000 distinct CDR3 sequences, approximately 8.8% of them seen once. The rearrangement links TRBV11-3 to TRBJ2-2, with D perhaps given as TRBD1 or TRBD2 (6 bases each). Sequenced input: naive T cells sorted from blood. The receptor was derived from a woman aged 45-65 years in good health. CDR3: CASSWRGSNTGELFF. The CDR3 DNA reads as TGTGCCAGCAGCTGGAGGGGGTCGAACACCGGGGAGCTGTTTTTT.